The 15 T cell receptor beta chains given below trace back to one sample, sequenced in a study of T cells after yellow fever vaccination (dated by TCRdb to 2018 to 2020). In light of the paper, this sample's treatment or condition label describes: live attenuated yellow fever vaccine strain. The library was generated by 5' RACE. Sequencing relied on an Illumina HiSeq 2500. TCRdb trimmed the raw reads at Q25, called clones with MiXCR and kept productive beta chains. Each entry merges the rows of one CDR3 protein and shows their most common DNA and genes. In all, the sample holds roughly 120,000 distinct CDR3 sequences, and about 7.2% of those were seen once. The ten biggest clones cover over 2.5% of the sample. Here the sequenced sample was CD4+ T cells sorted from PBMCs, taken about 41 days after the first yellow fever vaccination. The receptor set was obtained from a young man who received the YFV17D yellow fever vaccine.

In this sample, this clonotype turned up a few times. CDR3 nucleotide sequence: TGCGCCAGCAGCTTGCAGGGGGTCGAAGAGACCCAGTACTTC. It codes for CASSLQGVEETQYF. J is TRBJ2-5 and V is TRBV5-1, with TRBD1 identical over 7 bases. This CDR3 contains 14 residues. The trim removed 1 base at V and 3 bases at J, leaving 3 bases unmatched. Per the germline V gene, CDR1 is SGHRS and CDR2 is YFSETQ.

The chain has TRBV5-1 and TRBJ2-3; no clear D gene. Germline CDR1 is SGHRS and CDR2 is YFSETQ. V lost 4 bases and J lost 1, with 13 bases in between. The CDR3 runs to 15 residues. In DNA, the CDR3 is TGCGCCAGCAGCCTCAGTGGTCCCCGCACAGATACGCAGTATTTT. Translated: CASSLSGPRTDTQYF. Together with reference TRBV5-1 and TRBJ2-3, the CDR3 gives the full variable domain: KAGVTQTPRYLIKTRGQQVTLSCSPISGHRSVSWYQQTPGQGLQFLFEYFSETQRNKGNFPGRFSGRQFSNSRSEMNVSTLELGDSALYLCASSLSGPRTDTQYFGPGTRLTVL.

This clonotype was observed many times. The chain employs TRBV20-1 and TRBJ2-3; the match to TRBD2 covers 12 bases. CDR3 length: 18 amino acids. With 0 bases clipped from V and 5 bases from J, the junction kept 12 bases outside the gene matches. Per germline, CDR1 DFQATT and CDR2 SNEGSKA (reference sequence). The CDR3: CSARDRSASGGAVDTQYF. In DNA form, the CDR3 reads TGCAGTGCTAGAGATAGGAGTGCTAGCGGGGGGGCAGTAGATACGCAGTATTTT.

This clonotype was counted between two and nine times. The chain is built from TRBV4-1 and TRBJ1-5; TRBD1 might be the D (6 bases). The CDR3 sequence is 16 residues long. The germline gives CDR1 MGHRA, CDR2 YSYEKL. V lost 0 bases to trimming and J lost 1 base, with 10 bases between them. This CDR3 is CASSQEPGGSNQPQHF. The CDR3 nucleotides read TGCGCCAGCAGCCAAGAACCCGGGGGCAGCAATCAGCCCCAGCATTTT.

This clonotype was picked up many times. V is TRBV12-3 or TRBV12-4 and J is TRBJ1-2, with D possibly being TRBD1 (6 bases). This CDR3 comprises 12 residues. Trimming cost V 5 bases and J 13 bases, with 17 bases left between them. The DNA of the CDR3 is TGTGCCAGCAGTCGACAGGACCGCTGGAGCACCTTC. It specifies CASSRQDRWSTF.

This clonotype was seen many times. The V gene is TRBV20-1, the J gene TRBJ2-7; tentative D call: TRBD1 (6 bases). This CDR3 is built from 11 residues. V gave up 1 base and J gave up 10 bases, with 11 bases separating them. CDR1 and CDR2 from the germline V gene are DFQATT and SNEGSKA (reference sequence). The CDR3 region is CSARVQGPQYF. The CDR3 region has the DNA TGCAGTGCTAGAGTACAGGGCCCCCAGTACTTC.

This clonotype showed up just a few times. The rearrangement links TRBV20-1 to TRBJ2-1, with 7 bases fitting TRBD1. The CDR3 totals 12 residues. V trimming: 0 bases; J trimming: 10 bases; junction bases outside the gene matches: 3. In germline, CDR1 is DFQATT, CDR2 SNEGSKA (reference sequence). The CDR3 nucleotides are TGCAGTGCTAGAGAGGGACAGCTAGAGCAGTTCTTC. Translated, it gives CSAREGQLEQFF.

This clonotype was seen many times. The chain uses TRBV5-1 and TRBJ2-5; 10 bases align to TRBD1. Trimming cost V 4 bases and J 5 bases; bases outside gene matches: 8. Germline loops: CDR1 SGHRS, CDR2 YFSETQ. The CDR3 contains 15 residues. In nucleotides, the CDR3 is TGCGCCAGCAGCCAAGCCGGGACAGGGGAGGAGACCCAGTACTTC. Protein product: CASSQAGTGEETQYF.

This clonotype was observed at least ten times. Here the CDR3 DNA reads TGTGCCAGCAAGGCGGGTTGGAATCAGCCCCAGCATTTT. It translates to CASKAGWNQPQHF. The rearrangement joins TRBV28 to TRBJ1-5; unclear D gene. V was trimmed by 7 bases and J by 4 bases, leaving 11 bases between them. Germline lookup yields CDR1 MDHEN and CDR2 SYDVKM. The CDR3 is 13 residues long.

The chain employs TRBV9 and TRBJ1-6, with TRBD1 as a possible D gene (6 bases). The V gene's germline CDR1 is SGDLS and CDR2 YYNGEE. V was shortened by 0 bases and J by 7 bases, with 11 bases between the two germline ends. The CDR3 length is 15 residues. CDR3 amino acids: CASSVAAGENSPLHF. DNA of the CDR3: TGTGCCAGCAGCGTAGCGGCAGGGGAAAATTCACCCCTCCACTTT.

In this sample, this clonotype turned up many times. The rearrangement uses TRBV5-6 and TRBJ1-2; D gene unclear. CDR1 is SGHDT, CDR2 YYEEEE, per germline. Trimming removed 6 bases at V and 5 bases at J, with 8 bases between. There are 11 residues in the CDR3. CDR3 amino acids: CASNAGYGYTF. The CDR3 region has the DNA TGTGCCAGCAACGCTGGGTATGGCTACACCTTC. Full variable domain (remainder filled in from reference TRBV5-6 and TRBJ1-2): DAGVTQSPTHLIKTRGQQVTLRCSPKSGHDTVSWYQQALGQGPQFIFQYYEEEERQRGNFPDRFSGHQFPNYSSELNVNALLLGDSALYLCASNAGYGYTFGSGTRLTVV.

This clonotype was observed at least ten times. The rearrangement uses TRBV7-3 and TRBJ2-2; no reliable D call. Germline V gene sequence: CDR1 SGHTA, CDR2 FQGTGA. This CDR3 spans 15 amino acids. The V end was cut by 3 bases, the J end by 3 bases, with 11 bases between. The CDR3 sequence is CASSLGQSHTGELFF. The CDR3 DNA sequence: TGTGCCAGCAGCTTGGGTCAGTCCCACACCGGGGAGCTGTTTTTT.

This clonotype was detected a few times. The chain recombines TRBV12-3 or TRBV12-4 with TRBJ1-5, with 7 nucleotides matching TRBD1. This CDR3 region has 16 residues. J gave up 4 bases and V 6 bases, and 12 bases lay outside the gene matches. The CDR3 sequence: CASSLIRDSVNQPQHF. CDR3 in DNA: TGTGCCAGCAGCCTAATCCGGGACAGCGTAAATCAGCCCCAGCATTTT.

To note about this clonotype: A much larger clone lies one base from this, so it may be a read error. The chain uses TRBV7-9 and TRBJ2-5; no clear D. Germline CDR1 and CDR2: SEHNR and FQNEAQ (reference sequence). This CDR3 is built from 14 residues. The V end lost 3 bases, the J end lost 3 bases, and 11 bases lay between the germline ends. The CDR3 here is CASSLRSREETQYF. The CDR3 DNA is TGTGCCAGCAGCTTGCGGTCAAGGGAAGAGACCCAGTACTTC.

This clonotype was observed many times. The rearrangement joins TRBV20-1 to TRBJ2-1, with TRBD2 as a possible D gene (6 bases). Germline V CDR1 and CDR2: DFQATT, SNEGSKA (reference sequence). Trimming stripped 3 bases from V and 3 bases from J, with 9 bases between. This CDR3 region has 13 residues. CDR3 DNA sequence: TGCAGTGCTAGGAGACTAGACTACAATGAGCAGTTCTTC. This encodes CSARRLDYNEQFF.